There are a few counts of the clone carrying this T cell receptor beta chain. CDR3 size: 15 residues. V shed 5 bases, J shed 5 bases, and the junction held 11 bases outside the gene matches. Germline CDR1 is SGHVS and CDR2 is FNYEAQ. Both iRepertoire HTBI primers and Arm-PCR of CDR3 regions were used to build the TCR beta libraries. TCRdb analysed the multiplex PCR reads with MiXCR anew, one entry per CDR3 protein. The profile shows hundreds of thousands of distinct CDR3 sequences, around 30% of them singletons. The sample belongs to a study of regulatory T cells in long-lasting Graves disease. Time point defined: persistent/refractory GD, antithyroid drugs over 5 years with positive TRAb. With RNA extracted from PBMCs as input, the TCR library was made.

This TCR was sampled from a female donor with Graves disease. The chain has TRBV7-6 and TRBJ1-1; the match to TRBD1 covers 7 bases. The specimen comprised peripheral blood mononuclear cells (PBMCs), sampled when the disease was refractory, from a patient treated with antithyroid drugs. CDR3 residues: CASSLRQGSDTEAFF. The CDR3 coding sequence is TGTGCCAGCAGCCTACGACAGGGTTCGGATACTGAAGCTTTCTTT. The full variable domain, in which reference TRBV7-6 and TRBJ1-1 provide the parts outside the CDR3, is GAGVSQSPRYKVTKRGQDVALRCDPISGHVSLYWYRQALGQGPEFLTYFNYEAQQDKSGLPNDRFSAERPEGSISTLTIQRTEQRDSAMYRCASSLRQGSDTEAFFGQGTRLTVV.